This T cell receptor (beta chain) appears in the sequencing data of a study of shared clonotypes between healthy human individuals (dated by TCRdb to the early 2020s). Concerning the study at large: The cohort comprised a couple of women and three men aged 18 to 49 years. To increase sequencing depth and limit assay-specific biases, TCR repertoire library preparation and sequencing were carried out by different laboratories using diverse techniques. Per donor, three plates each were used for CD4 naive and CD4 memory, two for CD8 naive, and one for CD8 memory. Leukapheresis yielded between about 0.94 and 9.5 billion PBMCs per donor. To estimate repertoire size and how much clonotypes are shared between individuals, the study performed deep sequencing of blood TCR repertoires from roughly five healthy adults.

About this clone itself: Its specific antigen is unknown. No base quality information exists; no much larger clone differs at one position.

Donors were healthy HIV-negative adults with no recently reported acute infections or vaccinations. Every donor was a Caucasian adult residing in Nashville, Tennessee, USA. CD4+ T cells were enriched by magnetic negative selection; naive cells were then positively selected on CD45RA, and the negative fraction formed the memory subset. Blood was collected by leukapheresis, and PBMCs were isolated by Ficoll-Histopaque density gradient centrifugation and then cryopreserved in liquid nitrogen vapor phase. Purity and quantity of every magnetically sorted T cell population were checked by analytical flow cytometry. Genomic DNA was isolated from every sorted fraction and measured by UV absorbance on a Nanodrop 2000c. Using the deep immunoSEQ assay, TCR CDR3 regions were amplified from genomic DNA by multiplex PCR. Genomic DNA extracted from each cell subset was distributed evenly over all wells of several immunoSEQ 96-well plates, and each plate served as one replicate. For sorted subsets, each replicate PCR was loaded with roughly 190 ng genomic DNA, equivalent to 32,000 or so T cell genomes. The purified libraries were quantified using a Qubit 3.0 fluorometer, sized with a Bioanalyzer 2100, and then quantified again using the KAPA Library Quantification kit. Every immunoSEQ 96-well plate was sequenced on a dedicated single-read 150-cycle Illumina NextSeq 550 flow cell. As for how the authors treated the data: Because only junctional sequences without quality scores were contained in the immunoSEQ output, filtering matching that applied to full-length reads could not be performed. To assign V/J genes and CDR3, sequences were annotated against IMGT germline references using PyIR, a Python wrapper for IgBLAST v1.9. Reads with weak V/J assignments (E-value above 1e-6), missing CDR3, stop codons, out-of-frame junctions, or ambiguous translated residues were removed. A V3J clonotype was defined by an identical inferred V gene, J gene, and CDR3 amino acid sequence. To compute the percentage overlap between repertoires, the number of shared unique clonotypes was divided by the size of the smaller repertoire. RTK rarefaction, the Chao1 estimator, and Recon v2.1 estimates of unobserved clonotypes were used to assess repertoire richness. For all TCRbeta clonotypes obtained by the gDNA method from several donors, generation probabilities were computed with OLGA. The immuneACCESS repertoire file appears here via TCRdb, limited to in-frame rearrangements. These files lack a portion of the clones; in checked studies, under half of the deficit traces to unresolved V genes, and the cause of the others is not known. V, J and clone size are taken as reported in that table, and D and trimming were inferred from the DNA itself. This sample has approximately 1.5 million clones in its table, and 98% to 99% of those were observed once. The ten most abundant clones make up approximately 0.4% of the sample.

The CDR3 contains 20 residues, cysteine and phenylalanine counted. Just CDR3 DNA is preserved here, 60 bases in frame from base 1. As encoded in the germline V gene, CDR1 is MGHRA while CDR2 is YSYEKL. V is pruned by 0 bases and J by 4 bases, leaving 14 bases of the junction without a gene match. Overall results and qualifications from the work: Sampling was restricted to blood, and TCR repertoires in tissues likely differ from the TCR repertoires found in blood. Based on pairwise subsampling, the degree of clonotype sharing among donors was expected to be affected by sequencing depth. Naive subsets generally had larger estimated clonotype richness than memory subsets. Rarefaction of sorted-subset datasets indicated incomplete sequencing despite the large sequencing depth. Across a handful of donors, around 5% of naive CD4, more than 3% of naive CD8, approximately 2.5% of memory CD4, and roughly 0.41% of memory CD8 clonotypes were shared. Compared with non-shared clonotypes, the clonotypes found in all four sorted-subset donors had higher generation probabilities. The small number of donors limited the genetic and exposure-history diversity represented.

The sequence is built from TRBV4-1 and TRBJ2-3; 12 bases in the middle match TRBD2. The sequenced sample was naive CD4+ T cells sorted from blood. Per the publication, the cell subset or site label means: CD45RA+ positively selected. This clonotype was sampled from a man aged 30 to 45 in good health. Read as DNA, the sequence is TGCGCCAGCAGCCAAGATCGGTGGGGGCTGACTAGCGGGGGCGCAGATACGCAGTATTTT. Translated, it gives CASSQDRWGLTSGGADTQYF.